Presented here are 26 T cell receptor delta chains from one specimen sequenced in a study of γδ T cells in repeated Plasmodium falciparum infection. Bulk repertoires came from Vgamma9/Vdelta2+ or Vdelta2-negative gammadelta T cells flow-sorted from PBMC. TCRdb reanalysed the multiplex PCR reads via CATT. The sample includes approximately 93,000 delta-chain clones, roughly 0.9% of them seen just once. The material sequenced was gamma-delta T cells from blood. The receptors were gathered from a pool of human donors (malaria-infected and uninfected, not separated).

Comments on this clone: TCRdb's protein for this DNA is that of a much larger clone and differs from the translation at residue 3, likely a read error; the protein shown is the DNA translation. The sample holds other DNA sequences that translate to the same CDR3. The rearrangement links TRDV2 to TRDJ1; 10 bases align to TRDD3. V was clipped by 8 bases and J by 5 bases; unmatched bases: 13. This CDR3 is built from 15 residues. Germline values: CDR1 GEAIGNYY, CDR2 EKD. The CDR3 loop reads CASVELGDREDKLIF. The DNA for the CDR3 is TGTGCCTCTGTCGAACTGGGGGATCGGGAGGATAAACTCATCTTT.

As for this clone: Since a far larger clone is one base different, this is likely a read error. Different DNA sequences within this sample yield the same CDR3. V gene TRDV3 combines with J gene TRDJ1; D possibly matches TRDD2 or TRDD3 (6 bases each). The CDR3 has 17 residues. Per the germline V gene, CDR1 is TVYSNPD and CDR2 is GDNSRS (reference sequence). Trimming pared 2 bases from V and 0 bases from J, leaving 22 bases between. CDR3 amino acids: CAFVAQLGAFHTDKLIF. The DNA for the CDR3 is TGTGCCTTTGTCGCGCAACTGGGTGCCTTCCACACCGATAAACTCATCTTT.

As for this clone: The protein given by TCRdb reflects a much larger clone and differs at residue 9 from this DNA's translation, likely from a read error; the protein shown is the DNA's translation. The chain has TRDV2 and TRDJ1; D unresolved. The J gene was missing in TCRdb and was found by matching the end of the DNA to germline. The CDR3 is 16 residues long. V gave up 0 bases and J gave up 4 bases, with 17 bases separating them. Germline V gives CDR1 GEAIGNYY, CDR2 EKD. CDR3 loop: CACDTVSRSGDDKLIF. The CDR3 DNA reads TGTGCCTGTGACACCGTATCCCGTTCTGGAGACGATAAACTCATCTTT.

In its sample, this clone was seen many times. A far larger clone is just one base off, so this is likely a read error. The genes are TRDV2 and TRDJ1; D remains unclear. The CDR3 has 13 amino acids. Per germline, CDR1 GEAIGNYY and CDR2 EKD. Trimming removed 0 bases at V and 0 bases at J, with 4 bases between. CDR3 amino acids: CACDTLDTDKLIF. Here the CDR3 DNA reads TGTGCCTGTGACACCCTCGACACCGATAAACTCATCTTT.

As concerns this clone: A far larger clone is one base from this, pointing to a likely read error. The identical CDR3 is also encoded by other nucleotide sequences in the sample. The chain is built from TRDV2 and TRDJ1, with a possible D match to TRDD1 (5 bases). The J gene, missing from TCRdb, was assigned here through DNA to germline matching. Germline assignment: CDR1 GEAIGNYY and CDR2 EKD. CDR3 length: 17 residues. The CDR3 region is CACDEINPQLHTDKLIF. For the CDR3, the DNA is TGTGCCTGTGACGAAATTAATCCCCAACTCCACACTGATAAACTCATCTTT.

This clone has at least ten counts. V and J are TRDV1 and TRDJ1; 12 nucleotides align to TRDD3. There are 22 residues in the CDR3. The V and J ends lost 4 bases and 1 base, in that order; junction bases with no gene match: 22. The V gene's germline CDR1 is TSWWSYY and CDR2 QGS. Here the CDR3 reads CALGAFPRSAGLGDTCTDKLIF. CDR3 nucleotides: TGTGCTCTTGGGGCCTTTCCCCGATCGGCGGGACTGGGGGATACCTGCACCGATAAACTCATCTTT.

This clone was counted between two and nine times. The protein given by TCRdb reflects a much larger clone and differs at residue 5 from this DNA's translation, likely from a read error; the protein shown is the DNA's translation. V and J are TRDV2 and TRDJ2; 10 bases agree with TRDD3. Germline lookup yields CDR1 GEAIGNYY and CDR2 EKD. The CDR3 covers 20 residues. V lost 3 bases to trimming and J lost 2 bases; unmatched junction nucleotides: 17. The CDR3 region is CACDPIPTGGLIELTAQLFF. The CDR3 DNA reads as TGTGCCTGTGACCCTATCCCTACTGGGGGATTAATTGAGTTGACAGCACAACTCTTCTTT.

This clone was observed at least ten times. V is TRDV1 and J is TRDJ1; D perhaps matches TRDD3 (6 bases). The germline gives CDR1 TSWWSYY, CDR2 QGS. The CDR3 sequence is 21 residues long. V was trimmed by 2 bases and J by 0 bases, leaving 28 bases between them. CDR3 region: CALGEAGVGYRGSLYTDKLIF. Here the CDR3 DNA reads TGTGCTCTTGGGGAAGCAGGGGTCGGTTACCGGGGATCCCTATACACCGATAAACTCATCTTT.

This clone was seen repeatedly, ten times or more. Only one base separates this from a far larger clonotype, so it likely reflects a read error. Distinct nucleotide sequences in the sample also encode this CDR3. The chain employs TRDV1 and TRDJ1; 10 nucleotides align to TRDD3. The germline V gene encodes CDR1 TSWWSYY and CDR2 QGS. Trimming removed 3 bases from V and 0 bases from J; junction bases left unmatched: 19. CDR3 length: 21 residues. The CDR3 loop is CALGELVPPRGWGIHTDKLIF. Written as DNA, the CDR3 is TGTGCTCTTGGGGAGCTTGTACCCCCCCGGGGATGGGGGATACACACCGATAAACTCATCTTT.

In its sample, this clone was seen a few times. This likely traces to a read error, being one base from a far larger clone. The sample carries other DNA sequences with the same CDR3. No J gene was called, and the V gene is TRDV1; TRDD3 is the table's D call and was not checked against the DNA. Germline CDR1 is TSWWSYY and CDR2 is QGS. CDR3 length: 20 residues. CDR3 bases: TGTGCTCTTGGGGAAGATCCGAAGTCTGTCGGGGATTCGTACACCGATAAGCTCATCTTT. It codes for CALGEDPKSVGDSYTDKLIF.

This clone was detected a few times. With only one base between it and a far larger clone, this is likely a read error. The same CDR3 is also encoded by other DNA sequences in this sample. This chain links TRDV1 with TRDJ1; 11 bases match TRDD3. As TCRdb names no J gene, one was assigned here on the basis of a DNA match to germline. Trimming at V came to 0 bases and at J to 3 bases, leaving 18 bases not matched to a gene. Germline V gives CDR1 TSWWSYY, CDR2 QGS. The CDR3 has 21 amino acids. In nucleotides, the CDR3 is TGTGCTCTTGGGGAACTTCACCCCACCCCAGATGGGGGATACGACCCCGATAAACTCATCTTT. Its protein product is CALGELHPTPDGGYDPDKLIF.

On this clone: A read error likely explains why the TCRdb protein, taken from a much larger clone, differs from this DNA's translation at residue 12; the protein shown is translated from the DNA. The rearrangement uses TRDV2 and TRDJ1, with D tentatively TRDD3 (5 bases). TCRdb gives no J gene; it was assigned here by matching the DNA to germline. The CDR3 is 19 amino acids. Germline V gives CDR1 GEAIGNYY, CDR2 EKD. Trimming took 0 bases from V and 2 from J, leaving 24 bases between them. The CDR3 protein is CACDTVSRVLGDETDKLIF. The CDR3 DNA sequence: TGTGCCTGTGACACCGTGAGTAGGGTCCTGGGAGACGAAACCGATAAACTCATCTTT.

Comments on this clone: A read error likely explains this, since a far larger clone differs by one base. At the DNA level, this CDR3 is encoded by other sequences in the same sample as well. The chain joins TRDV1 to TRDJ1; unclear D gene. The J gene is not listed in TCRdb, so it was assigned here from a DNA match to germline. Germline V lookup: CDR1 TSWWSYY, CDR2 QGS. This CDR3 is 16 amino acids long. The V gene lost 2 bases and the J gene lost 0 bases, with 13 bases spanning the gap. Here the CDR3 reads CALGETRAAYTDKLIF. DNA of the CDR3: TGTGCTCTTGGGGAAACGAGGGCCGCGTACACCGATAAACTCATCTTT.

Worth noting for this clone: A single base is all that separates this from a far larger clone, so a read error is likely. Other DNA sequences in this sample translate to the same CDR3. The rearrangement links TRDV2 to TRDJ1; D not resolved. No J gene is reported in TCRdb; it was inferred here by comparing the DNA with germline. Germline V lookup: CDR1 GEAIGNYY, CDR2 EKD. The CDR3 length is 14 residues. DNA of the CDR3: TGTGCTTGTGACACGGTTCTTACCACCGATAAACTCATCTTT. Protein: CACDTVLTTDKLIF.

This clone is classed as medium-sized (0.01 to 0.1%). Other nucleotide sequences from this sample produce the same CDR3. The rearrangement uses TRDV3 and TRDJ1; the match to TRDD3 covers 12 bases. The trim removed 5 bases at V and 4 bases at J, leaving 8 bases unmatched. CDR3 length equals 14 residues. Germline V gene data show CDR1 as TVYSNPD and CDR2 as GDNSRS (reference sequence). The chain's CDR3 is CANTGGYNLDKLIF. CDR3 nucleotide sequence: TGTGCCAATACTGGGGGATACAACCTCGATAAACTCATCTTT.

A remark on this clone: The translation of this DNA and the TCRdb protein of a much larger clone differ at residue 13, probably owing to a read error; the protein shown here is translated from the DNA. The DNA of the CDR3 is TGTGCTCTTGGGCCTCCGGTACTGGGGGGCCCCGCTTGGACAGCACAACTCTTCTTT. As protein: CALGPPVLGGPAWTAQLFF. The rearrangement joins TRDV1 to TRDJ2; 8 nucleotides line up with TRDD3. In the absence of a J gene in TCRdb, the DNA was matched to germline to assign it here. CDR1 is TSWWSYY and CDR2 is QGS in the germline V gene. Trimming cost V 5 bases and J 4 bases; bases outside gene matches: 18. The CDR3 runs 19 residues.

This clone occurred many times. The same CDR3 also results from other DNA sequences found in this sample. J is TRDJ1 and V is TRDV1, with D perhaps TRDD2 (6 bases). This CDR3 region has 29 residues. The V gene lost 4 bases and the J gene lost 3 bases, with 57 bases spanning the gap. CDR1 is TSWWSYY, CDR2 QGS, per germline. CDR3 residues: CALGVPLGLQSGTLLQGWVHTVRADKLIF. CDR3 in DNA: TGTGCTCTTGGGGTCCCCTTGGGGCTACAGAGCGGGACCCTCCTACAGGGCTGGGTGCATACGGTCCGGGCCGATAAACTCATCTTT.

Comments on this clone: The protein given by TCRdb reflects a much larger clone and differs at residue 16 from this DNA's translation, likely from a read error; the protein shown is the DNA's translation. The chain combines TRDV1 with TRDJ2; the match to TRDD3 covers 9 bases. TCRdb does not report a J gene; here it was assigned by matching the DNA to germline references. V dropped 2 bases and J dropped 3; count of bases not matched to a gene: 22. This CDR3 region has 22 residues. Germline V CDR1 and CDR2: TSWWSYY, QGS. CDR3 nucleotides: TGTGCTCTTGGGGAAATATGGCCCATTCCGGTACTGGGGGAGGATGTGACAGCACAACTCTTCTTT. This codes for CALGEIWPIPVLGEDVTAQLFF.

With respect to this clone: A single base is all that separates this from a far larger clone, so a read error is likely. Other DNA sequences of this sample code for an identical CDR3. The chain recombines TRDV1 with TRDJ1, with a weak D call TRDD2 (5 bases). This CDR3 has 19 amino acids. Germline V gene lookup returns CDR1 TSWWSYY and CDR2 QGS. The germline V and J ends were trimmed by 4 bases and 3 bases, with 27 bases remaining between them. The CDR3 DNA reads TGTGCTCTTGGGGCTCCCCCTCCTCCCGGTCCTTCGTACGCCGATAAACTCATCTTT. Translating it yields CALGAPPPPGPSYADKLIF.

This clone was observed a handful of times. One junction end does not reproduce the germline sequence, and a read error may be involved. This sample also contains other DNA sequences that code for the same CDR3. This chain connects TRDV1 to TRDJ1; TRDD3 might be the D (5 bases). Germline V gives CDR1 TSWWSYY, CDR2 QGS. The CDR3 runs to 19 residues. The CDR3 coding sequence is TGTGCTCTTGGGGAAGGACGACAGGCGACGAAAGGGGAGTCCGACAAACTCATCTTT. Encoded protein: CALGEGRQATKGESDKLIF.

About this clone: TCRdb's entry gives the protein of a much larger clone, which mismatches this DNA's translation at residue 14, likely from a read error; the protein reported here is translated from the DNA. The chain is built from TRDV1 and TRDJ1; perhaps TRDD2 as D (8 bases). The J gene is not listed in TCRdb, so it was assigned here from a DNA match to germline. This CDR3 has 21 amino acids. The ends were cut back, 1 base at V and 4 bases at J, with 31 bases in the middle. Germline-derived CDR1 and CDR2 are TSWWSYY and QGS. Here the CDR3 reads CALGEHGGSSYRGMQGDKLIF. The DNA of the CDR3 is TGTGCTCTTGGGGAACATGGTGGATCTTCCTACCGGGGGATGCAGGGCGATAAACTCATCTTT.

Of note for this clone: A far larger clone is one base from this, pointing to a likely read error. Other nucleotide sequences in the sample specify the same CDR3. V gene TRDV1 combines with J gene TRDJ1; 11 nucleotides agree with TRDD3. Because TCRdb records no J gene, it was assigned here through a match of the DNA to germline. The CDR3 spans 22 residues. CDR1 TSWWSYY and CDR2 QGS come from the germline V gene. CDR3 bases: TGCGCTCTTGGTCTTGTTCATAGTGGAAAGGGCTGGGGGATACTGATCACCGATAAACTCATCTTT. Translated, it gives CALGLVHSGKGWGILITDKLIF.

This clone was detected many times. The chain combines TRDV1 with TRDJ1; 7 nucleotides line up with TRDD3. Unmatched junction bases numbered 14, after V lost 4 bases and J lost 9 bases. The CDR3 loop spans 15 amino acids. Germline CDR1 reads TSWWSYY; CDR2 reads QGS. CDR3 coding DNA: TGTGCTCTTGGGGTTCACCGGCGGGGGGATCAGGAACTCATCTTT. Protein product: CALGVHRRGDQELIF.

For this clone: The protein recorded in TCRdb matches a much larger clone and deviates from this DNA's translation at residue 4, suggesting a read error; the protein here is obtained by translating the DNA. V and J are TRDV2 and TRDJ1, with 12 bases identical to TRDD3. The J gene comes from matching the DNA to germline here; TCRdb lacks it. CDR1 is GEAIGNYY, CDR2 EKD, per germline. The CDR3 runs to 18 residues. The CDR3 DNA reads as TGTGCCTGTGGCACCGGTCTGGGGGATACGCTTTCAGCCGATAAACTCATCTTT. It translates to CACGTGLGDTLSADKLIF.

About this clone itself: A far larger clone lies a single base away; this is likely a read error. Other DNA sequences in the sample encode the same CDR3. The gene calls are TRDV1 and TRDJ1, with 10 bases aligning to TRDD3. No J gene is reported in TCRdb; it was inferred here by comparing the DNA with germline. CDR1 is TSWWSYY, CDR2 QGS, per germline. This CDR3 is built from 18 residues. The DNA for the CDR3 is TGTGCTCTTGGGGTCCCCCTCGGGGGGATACGGTTCACCGACAAACTCATCTTT. Translating gives CALGVPLGGIRFTDKLIF.

Worth noting for this clone: The TCRdb protein comes from a much larger clone and disagrees with this DNA's translation at residue 14, likely due to a read error; the protein given here is derived from the DNA. The V gene reported is TRDV2; the J gene is uncalled; the D call in the table, TRDD3, was not verified against the DNA. This CDR3 contains 16 residues. Looked up from germline, CDR1 is GEAIGNYY and CDR2 is EKD. The CDR3 loop reads CACDTGGYGYTDKPIF. Here the CDR3 DNA reads TGTGCCTGTGACACCGGGGGATACGGCTACACCGATAAACCCATCTTT.